One and the same sample provided the 9 T cell receptor beta chains below, sequenced in a study of T cell clonotyping in hematopoietic cell transplantation (dated by TCRdb to about 2021). Library prep was done by the immunoSEQ multiplex PCR assay. What TCRdb holds here is the immuneACCESS table cut down to in-frame rearrangements. Part of the clones is not present; checked against another copy, under half of the missing clones reflect an unresolved V gene, and the others are unexplained. Counted in this sample were over 15,000 clones; roughly 93% of them appeared once. Jointly, the top ten make up approximately 1.8% of the sample. What this sample's time point label stands for: recipient sample about 28 days before transplant, after cytoreduction. The source material was peripheral blood mononuclear cells, sampled before stem cell transplant. These receptors all stem from a man between 18 and 29 years old with biphenotypic leukemia. Some clones in this sample may be carry-over from other donors' samples.

The gene calls are TRBV7-2 and TRBJ2-7; 7 bases are a match to TRBD1. The CDR3 length is 19 residues. Looked up from germline, CDR1 is SGHTA and CDR2 is FQGNSA. Trimming removed 5 bases from V and 0 bases from J; junction bases left unmatched: 19. The CDR3 nucleotides are TGTGCCAGCAGCCCCTGGACAGGAACCTCGCACCACCTCTCCTACGAGCAGTACTTC. Translated, it gives CASSPWTGTSHHLSYEQYF. The whole variable domain, filled in from reference TRBV7-2 and TRBJ2-7, reads GAGVSQSPSNKVTEKGKDVELRCDPISGHTALYWYRQSLGQGLEFLIYFQGNSAPDKSGLPSDRFSAERTGGSVSTLTIQRTQQEDSAVYLCASSPWTGTSHHLSYEQYFGPGTRLTVT.

This chain connects TRBV7-2 to TRBJ2-3; D may be TRBD2 (5 bases). Trimming pared 1 base from V and 9 bases from J, leaving 17 bases between. Germline V CDR1 and CDR2: SGHTA, FQGNSA. CDR3 length equals 15 residues. The CDR3: CASSLDGPGSRTQYF. CDR3 in DNA: TGTGCCAGCAGCTTAGACGGGCCGGGGTCAAGGACGCAGTATTTT.

This chain joins TRBV19 and TRBJ1-3; the match to TRBD1 covers 10 bases. V shed 3 bases, J shed 2 bases, and the junction held 1 base outside the gene matches. The CDR3 covers 15 residues. The V gene's germline CDR1 is LNHDA and CDR2 SQIVND (reference sequence). The CDR3 sequence: CASSIDRGPGNTIYF. The DNA for the CDR3 is TGTGCCAGTAGTATTGACAGGGGGCCTGGAAACACCATATATTTT.

The chain joins TRBV28 to TRBJ1-2, with TRBD1 matching 9 bases. With V trimmed by 6 bases and J by 2 bases, 4 bases remained unmatched. Germline CDR1 and CDR2: MDHEN and SYDVKM. The CDR3 sequence is 14 residues long. The CDR3 coding sequence is TGTGCCAGCAGCCCCGGACAGGGGAACTATGGCTACACCTTC. It encodes CASSPGQGNYGYTF.

The genes are TRBV19 and TRBJ1-1; 12 positions match TRBD1. J lost 3 bases, V lost 5 bases, and 13 bases had no gene match. Looked up from germline, CDR1 is LNHDA and CDR2 is SQIVND (reference sequence). The CDR3 runs to 18 residues. The CDR3 coding sequence is TGTGCCAGTAGTGCCCTAATGGGACAGGGGGCGGGGGACACTGAAGCTTTCTTT. It codes for CASSALMGQGAGDTEAFF.

The chain uses TRBV5-1 and TRBJ1-1; D unresolved. V lost 1 base and J lost 6, with 10 bases in between. This CDR3 has 13 residues. Germline CDR1 SGHRS, CDR2 YFSETQ. The CDR3 loop is CASSLRAEAEAFF. CDR3 coding DNA: TGCGCCAGCAGCTTGCGGGCTGAAGCTGAAGCTTTCTTT.

The rearrangement uses TRBV9 and TRBJ2-7; 8 bases map to TRBD1. This CDR3 spans 15 amino acids. CDR1 is SGDLS, CDR2 YYNGEE, per germline. V dropped 4 bases and J dropped 1; count of bases not matched to a gene: 7. The CDR3 spells CASSQRTGPSYEQYF. Written as DNA, the CDR3 is TGTGCCAGCAGCCAAAGGACAGGGCCTTCCTACGAGCAGTACTTC.

The chain has TRBV4-1 and TRBJ1-6; D is perhaps TRBD1 (6 bases). The CDR3 is 14 residues long. The V end was cut by 1 base, the J end by 10 bases, with 11 bases between. CDR1 and CDR2 (germline): MGHRA, YSYEKL. Here the CDR3 reads CASSQVSGESPLHF. CDR3 in DNA: TGCGCCAGCAGCCAAGTTTCAGGGGAATCACCCCTCCACTTT.

This chain links TRBV5-1 with TRBJ1-4; tentatively, D is TRBD1 (6 bases). V was cut by 0 bases and J by 7 bases, with 13 bases left in between. The CDR3 contains 15 residues. Germline-derived CDR1 and CDR2 are SGHRS and YFSETQ. This CDR3 is CASSLALGAGEKLFF. CDR3 sequence (DNA): TGCGCCAGCAGCTTGGCCCTGGGGGCGGGTGAAAAACTGTTTTTT.